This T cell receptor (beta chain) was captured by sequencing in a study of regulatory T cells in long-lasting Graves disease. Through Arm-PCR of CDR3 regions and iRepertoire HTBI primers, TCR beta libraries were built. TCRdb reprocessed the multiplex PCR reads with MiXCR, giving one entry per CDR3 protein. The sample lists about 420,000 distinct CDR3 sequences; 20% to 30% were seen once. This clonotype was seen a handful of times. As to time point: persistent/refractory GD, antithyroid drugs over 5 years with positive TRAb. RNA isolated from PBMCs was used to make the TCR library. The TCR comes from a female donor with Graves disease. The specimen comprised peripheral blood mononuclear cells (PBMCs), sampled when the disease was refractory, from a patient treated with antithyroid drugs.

The CDR3 bases are TGTGCCAGCAGTTTCGACAGGGGCCTGCCCCAGCATTTT. Translation: CASSFDRGLPQHF. The chain carries TRBV6-9 and TRBJ1-5; 8 bases line up with TRBD1. The germline V gene encodes CDR1 MNHGY and CDR2 SVAAGI. V dropped 4 bases and J dropped 9; count of bases not matched to a gene: 5. This CDR3 comprises 13 residues.